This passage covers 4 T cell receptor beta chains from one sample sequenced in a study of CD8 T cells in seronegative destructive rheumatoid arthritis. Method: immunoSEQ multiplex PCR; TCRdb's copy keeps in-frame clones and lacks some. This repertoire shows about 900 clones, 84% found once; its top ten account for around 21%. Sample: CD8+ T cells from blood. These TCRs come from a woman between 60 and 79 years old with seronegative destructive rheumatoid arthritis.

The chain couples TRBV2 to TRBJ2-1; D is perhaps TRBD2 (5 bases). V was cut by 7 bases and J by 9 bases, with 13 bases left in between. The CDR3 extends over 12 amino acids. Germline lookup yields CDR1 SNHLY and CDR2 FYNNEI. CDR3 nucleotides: TGTGCCAGCATAAGCGGAGGCACTGAGCAGTTCTTC. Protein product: CASISGGTEQFF.

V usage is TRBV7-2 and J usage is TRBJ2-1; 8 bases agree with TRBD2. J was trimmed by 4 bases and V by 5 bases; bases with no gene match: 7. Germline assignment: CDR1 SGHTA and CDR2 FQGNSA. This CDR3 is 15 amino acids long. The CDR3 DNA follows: TGTGCCAGCAGCGAACTAGCGGACTCTTACAATGAGCAGTTCTTC. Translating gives CASSELADSYNEQFF. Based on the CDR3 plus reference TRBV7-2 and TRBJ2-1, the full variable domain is GAGVSQSPSNKVTEKGKDVELRCDPISGHTALYWYRQSLGQGLEFLIYFQGNSAPDKSGLPSDRFSAERTGGSVSTLTIQRTQQEDSAVYLCASSELADSYNEQFFGPGTRLTVL.

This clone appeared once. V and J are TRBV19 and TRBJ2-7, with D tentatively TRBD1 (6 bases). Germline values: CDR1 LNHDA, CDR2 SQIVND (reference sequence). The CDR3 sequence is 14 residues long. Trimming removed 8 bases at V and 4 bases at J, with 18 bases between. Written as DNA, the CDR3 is TGTGCCAGTGGGACACTCATTTTGAAATACGAGCAGTACTTC. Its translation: CASGTLILKYEQYF.

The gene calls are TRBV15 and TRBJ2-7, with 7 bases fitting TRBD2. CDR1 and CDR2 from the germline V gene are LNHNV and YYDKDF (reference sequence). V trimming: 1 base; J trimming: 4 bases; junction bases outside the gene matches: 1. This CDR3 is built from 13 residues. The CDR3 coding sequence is TGTGCCACCAGCAGAGGACTAGCTTACGAGCAGTACTTC. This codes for CATSRGLAYEQYF.